Listed here is a single TCR beta chain. This sample is part of a study of blood T cell repertoires in COVID-19. The assay was immunoSEQ multiplex PCR, and TCRdb's table has in-frame clones only and misses some. The sample lists some 230,000 clones; 70% to 85% were seen once. The sequence derives from a middle-aged man who had recovered from COVID-19. The sample consisted of PBMCs or T cells enriched from blood (not recorded which).

The CDR3 nucleotides are TGTGCCAGCAGCTTAGTTCAAGGGAGCTACGAGCAGTACTTC. Translating it yields CASSLVQGSYEQYF. J is TRBJ2-7 and V is TRBV7-9, with D possibly TRBD2 on 5 matching bases. CDR1 and CDR2 (germline): SEHNR, FQNEAQ (reference sequence). With 1 base removed from V and 3 bases from J, the gap between germline ends came to 10 bases. This CDR3 is 14 amino acids long.